The T cell receptor beta chain under discussion was sequenced for a study of blood T cell repertoires in COVID-19. CDR1 is SGHVS and CDR2 is FQNEAQ in the germline V gene. CDR3 length: 16 amino acids. V shed 1 base and J 4 bases; nucleotides not matched to a gene: 4. The table came from immunoSEQ multiplex PCR; TCRdb's copy has only in-frame clones and leaves some out. The sample has about 110,000 clones, more than 75% seen once. The TCR originated in a man aged 35 to 55 with acute or convalescent COVID-19. Sequencing was performed on peripheral blood. The chain uses TRBV7-8 and TRBJ1-3, with 10 bases fitting TRBD1. Here the CDR3 DNA reads TGTGCCAGCAGCTTAGGGGGACAGGGGCACGGAAACACCATATATTTT. The encoded protein is CASSLGGQGHGNTIYF.